The TCR beta chain under discussion was sequenced for a study of OX40 agonist ivuxolimab in advanced cancers. Sequenced by immunoSEQ multiplex PCR; TCRdb stores in-frame clones only, minus some. The data hold 60,000 or so clones, with 85% to 90% observed a single time. In germline, CDR1 is KGHSH, CDR2 LQKENI. The V gene end was trimmed by 4 bases and the J gene end by 0 bases; junction bases not matched to a gene: 3. The CDR3 is made up of 16 amino acids. The starting material was CD4+ or CD8+ T cells sorted from blood, obtained in a trial of the OX40 agonist ivuxolimab. The chain links TRBV18 to TRBJ2-2; 9 bases are shared with TRBD2. This receptor was identified in an adult with an advanced solid tumor such as melanoma, head and neck, liver or kidney cancer. The CDR3 DNA follows: TGTGCCAGCTCACGCTCTAGCGGGGCGAACACCGGGGAGCTGTTTTTT. It encodes CASSRSSGANTGELFF.